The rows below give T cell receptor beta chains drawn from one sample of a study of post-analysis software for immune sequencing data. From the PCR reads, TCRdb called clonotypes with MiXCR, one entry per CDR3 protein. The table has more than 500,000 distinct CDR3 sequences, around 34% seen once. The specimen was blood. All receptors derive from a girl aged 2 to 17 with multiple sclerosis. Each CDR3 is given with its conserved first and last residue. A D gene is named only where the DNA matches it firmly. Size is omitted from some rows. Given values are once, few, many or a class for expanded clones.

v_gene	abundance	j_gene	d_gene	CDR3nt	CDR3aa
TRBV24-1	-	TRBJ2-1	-	TGTGCCACCGGCTCCCCGAAGGTGGGTTACAATGAGCAGTTCTTC	CATGSPKVGYNEQFF
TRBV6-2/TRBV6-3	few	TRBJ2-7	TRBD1	TGTGCCAGCAGTATCGCCGGGACAGGGATCCAGAGGTCCTACGAGCAGTACTTC	CASSIAGTGIQRSYEQYF
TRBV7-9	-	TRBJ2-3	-	TGTGCCAGCAGCTCATTTGACCAGGGCCCAAATACGCAGTATTTT	CASSSFDQGPNTQYF
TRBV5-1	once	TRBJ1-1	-	TGCGCCAGCAGCCCGGAGGCCGTGATGAACACTGAAGCTTTCTTT	CASSPEAVMNTEAFF
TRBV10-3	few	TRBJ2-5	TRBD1	TGTGCCATCAGCTCCGGACAGGAAGAGACCCAGTACTTC	CAISSGQEETQYF
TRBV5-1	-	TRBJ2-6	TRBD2	TGCGCCAGCTACGGGGGACTAGGCCCCATGTCCTTGGCCAACGTCCTGACTTTC	CASYGGLGPMSLANVLTF
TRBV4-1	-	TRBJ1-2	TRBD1	TGCGCCAGCAGCCAAGATCTCGAAGGGGGCGGCTATGGCTACACCTTC	CASSQDLEGGGYGYTF
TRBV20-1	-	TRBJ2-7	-	TGCAGTGCTAGACCTCCCAGGGATCTTGGGGAGCAGTACTTC	CSARPPRDLGEQYF
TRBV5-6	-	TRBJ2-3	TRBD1	TGTGCCAGCAGCATTACAGGGGCAGATACGCAGTATTTT	CASSITGADTQYF
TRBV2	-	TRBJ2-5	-	TGTGCCAGCAACTCCAGGGAGACCCAGTACTTC	CASNSRETQYF
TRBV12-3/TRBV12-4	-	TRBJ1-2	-	TGTGCCAGCAGTTTCCCTTTTCCATATGGCTACACCTTC	CASSFPFPYGYTF
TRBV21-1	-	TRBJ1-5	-	TGTGCCAGCAGGGGACTAGTGCGCAATCAGCCCCAGCATTTT	CASRGLVRNQPQHF
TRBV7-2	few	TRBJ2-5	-	TGTGCCAGCAGCTGGGGCCCATTCACCCAAGAGACCCAGTACTTC	CASSWGPFTQETQYF
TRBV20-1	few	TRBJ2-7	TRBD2	TGCAGTGCTCAACCCTTGGGGACTAAGGACTCCTACGAGCAGTACTTC	CSAQPLGTKDSYEQYF
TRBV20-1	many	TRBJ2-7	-	TGCAGTGCTAGACAGGGTTCCTACGAGCAGTACTTC	CSARQGSYEQYF
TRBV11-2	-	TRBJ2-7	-	TGTGCCAGCAGCGATCGGACACTGGGCTACGAGCAGTACTTC	CASSDRTLGYEQYF
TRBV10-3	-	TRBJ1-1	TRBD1	TGTGCCATCAGTGAGTTTGGGACAGGCCAACTGGGGAACACTGAAGCTTTCTTT	CAISEFGTGQLGNTEAFF
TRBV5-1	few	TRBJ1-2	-	TGCGCCAGCAGCTTGGAAGAGGCGGTGTATGGCTACACCTTC	CASSLEEAVYGYTF
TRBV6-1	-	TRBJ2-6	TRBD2	TGTGCCAGCTCGGCGCGGGGGACTTTCTCTGGGGCCAACGTCCTGACTTTC	CASSARGTFSGANVLTF
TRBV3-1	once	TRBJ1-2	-	TGTGCCAGCAGCCAACAAAATCGGGGGAACACCTTC	CASSQQNRGNTF
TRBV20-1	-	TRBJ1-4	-	TGCAGTGCTGAGGGTATAGCTGAAAAACTGTTTTTT	CSAEGIAEKLFF
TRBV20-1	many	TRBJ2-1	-	TGCAGTGCTCTAACTAGCTTCGAGCAGTTCTTC	CSALTSFEQFF
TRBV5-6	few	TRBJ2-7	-	TGTGCCAGCAGCCCCCTAGGCGCGCAGTCCTCCTACGAGCAGTACTTC	CASSPLGAQSSYEQYF
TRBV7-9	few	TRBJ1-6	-	TGTGCCAGCAGCTTAGACGGCCGCCTCCATTTTTCCTCACCCCTCCACTTT	CASSLDGRLHFSSPLHF
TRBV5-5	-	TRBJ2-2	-	TGTGCCAGCAGCCCCTGGGGGACCGGGGAGCTGTTTTTT	CASSPWGTGELFF
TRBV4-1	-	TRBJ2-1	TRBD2	TGCGCCAGCAGCCAATGGATCGGGGGGGCAGAGACCCAGTTCTTC	CASSQWIGGAETQFF
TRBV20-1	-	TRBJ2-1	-	TGCAGTGCTAGAGCTTACCGAAACAATGAGCAGTTCTTC	CSARAYRNNEQFF
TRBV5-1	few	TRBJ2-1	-	TGCGCCAGCAGCTACGGACTGGGCAATGAGCAGTTCTTC	CASSYGLGNEQFF
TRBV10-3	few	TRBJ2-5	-	TGTGCCATCAGTGGCGGTATCCAAGAGACCCAGTACTTC	CAISGGIQETQYF
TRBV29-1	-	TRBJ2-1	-	TGCAGCGTTGAATTACAGGGACACAATGAGCAGTTCTTC	CSVELQGHNEQFF
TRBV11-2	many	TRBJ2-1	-	TGTGCCAGCAGCTTACCGGTGCGCGACGAGCAGTTCTTC	CASSLPVRDEQFF
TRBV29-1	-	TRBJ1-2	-	TGCAGCGTGGGGGGGCGCGGGGGCTACACCTTC	CSVGGRGGYTF
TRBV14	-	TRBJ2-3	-	TGTGCCAGCAGCCCCCCCAGAAGCACAGATACGCAGTATTTT	CASSPPRSTDTQYF
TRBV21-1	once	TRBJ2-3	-	TGTGCCAGCCTGGGACAGGGGGCCACAGATACGCAGTATTTT	CASLGQGATDTQYF
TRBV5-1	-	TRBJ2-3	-	TGCGCCAGCAGCTTGAAGGCGGGGGCCCTCACAGATACGCAGTATTTT	CASSLKAGALTDTQYF
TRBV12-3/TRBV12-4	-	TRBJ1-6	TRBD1	TGTGCCAGCAATCGGTTGCCCGGGACAGGGTTCGACTCGGAGAGGTCACCCCTCCACTTT	CASNRLPGTGFDSERSPLHF
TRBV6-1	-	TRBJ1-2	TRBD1	TGTGCCAGCAGCCGTATTGGACAGGGGGCGGGCGGCTACACCTTC	CASSRIGQGAGGYTF
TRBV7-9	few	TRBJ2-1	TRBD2	TGTGCCAGCAGCTTAGCGGGACTAGCTATCGGTGAGCAGTTCTTC	CASSLAGLAIGEQFF
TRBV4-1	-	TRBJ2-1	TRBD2	TGCGCCAGCAGCCCACGGGTAGTGGGGGGGTATGAGCAGTTCTTC	CASSPRVVGGYEQFF
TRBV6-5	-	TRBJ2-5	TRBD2	TGTGCCAGCATACTCTTAGCGGGGGTCCTTAGTTCAAAAGAGACCCAGTACTTC	CASILLAGVLSSKETQYF
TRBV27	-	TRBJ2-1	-	TGTGCCAGCAGTTCGTTCAATGAGCAGTTCTTC	CASSSFNEQFF
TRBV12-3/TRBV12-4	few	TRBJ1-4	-	TGTGCCAGCAGTTCGGGGGGCGGTGAAAAACTGTTTTTT	CASSSGGGEKLFF
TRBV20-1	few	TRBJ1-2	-	TGCAGTGGTGCGGGGGGGAGATCTAACTATGGCTACACCTTC	CSGAGGRSNYGYTF
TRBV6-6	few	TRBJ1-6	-	TGTGCCAGCAGTTACTCGACGGGGGCCTATAATTCACCCCTCCACTTT	CASSYSTGAYNSPLHF
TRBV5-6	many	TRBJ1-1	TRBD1	TGTGCCAGCAGCTTGCCCGCGCCAGGACAGGGGTGGACTGAAGCTTTCTTT	CASSLPAPGQGWTEAFF
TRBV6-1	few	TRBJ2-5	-	TGTGCCAGCAGTGAAGCGCGCAGGGCGGGGGAGACCCAGTACTTC	CASSEARRAGETQYF
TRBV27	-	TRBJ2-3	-	TGTGCCAGCAGTTTGGGAAATACGCAGTATTTT	CASSLGNTQYF
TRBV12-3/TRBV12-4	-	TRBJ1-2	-	TGTGCCAGCAGTTTACGGAAGGCCCTCTATGGCTACACCTTC	CASSLRKALYGYTF
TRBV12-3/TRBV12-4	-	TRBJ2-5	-	TGTGCCAGCAGTTTCTCCGGGATCGAGACCCAGTACTTC	CASSFSGIETQYF
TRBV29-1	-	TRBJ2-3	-	TGCAGCGTTGATAGCTTCGAGGGAGGTACGCAGTATTTT	CSVDSFEGGTQYF
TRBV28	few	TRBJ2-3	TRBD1	TGTGCCAGCAGCCGCTTGTTAGGGGGCTTAGATACGCAGTATTTT	CASSRLLGGLDTQYF
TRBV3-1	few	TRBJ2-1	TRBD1	TGTGCCAGCAGCCAGTGGACAGGGGGTGACAATGAGCAGTTCTTC	CASSQWTGGDNEQFF
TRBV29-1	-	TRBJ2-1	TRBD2	TGCAGCGTGGGGGGACTAGCGGGGAAATACAATGAGCAGTTCTTC	CSVGGLAGKYNEQFF
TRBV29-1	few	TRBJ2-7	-	TGCAGCGTTGAGGCCCAGACCTCCTACGAGCAGTACTTC	CSVEAQTSYEQYF
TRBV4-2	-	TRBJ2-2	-	TGTGCCAGCAGCCAAGACGGATACCCCGGGGGCCGGACCGGGGAGCTGTTTTTT	CASSQDGYPGGRTGELFF